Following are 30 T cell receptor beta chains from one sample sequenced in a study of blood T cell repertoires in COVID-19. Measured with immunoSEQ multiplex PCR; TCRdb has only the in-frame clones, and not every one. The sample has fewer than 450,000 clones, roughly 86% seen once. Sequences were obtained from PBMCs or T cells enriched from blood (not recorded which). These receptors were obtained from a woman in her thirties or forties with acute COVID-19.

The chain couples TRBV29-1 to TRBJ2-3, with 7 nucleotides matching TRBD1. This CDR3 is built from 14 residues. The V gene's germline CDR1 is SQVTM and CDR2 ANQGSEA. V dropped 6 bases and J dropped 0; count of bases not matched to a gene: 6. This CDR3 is CSVSETGSTDTQYF. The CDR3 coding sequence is TGCAGCGTGTCCGAGACAGGGAGCACAGATACGCAGTATTTT.

CDR3 amino acids: CASSQDAGSITEAFF. The CDR3 DNA reads as TGTGCCAGCAGCCAAGATGCAGGGTCCATCACTGAAGCTTTCTTT. This rearrangement joins TRBV4-2 to TRBJ1-1; D might be TRBD1 (5 bases). V dropped 0 bases and J dropped 4 bases, with 12 bases sitting between them. Germline V CDR1 and CDR2: LGHNA, YNFKEQ. The CDR3 covers 15 residues.

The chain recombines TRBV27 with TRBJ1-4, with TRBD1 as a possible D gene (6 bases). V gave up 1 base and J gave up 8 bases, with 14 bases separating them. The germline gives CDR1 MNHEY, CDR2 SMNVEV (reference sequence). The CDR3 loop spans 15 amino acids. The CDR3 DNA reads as TGTGCCAGCAGTTTATTGGACAGCGGACGCGAAAAACTGTTTTTT. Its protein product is CASSLLDSGREKLFF. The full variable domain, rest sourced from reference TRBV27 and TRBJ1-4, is EAQVTQNPRYLITVTGKKLTVTCSQNMNHEYMSWYRQDPGLGLRQIYYSMNVEVTDKGDVPEGYKVSRKEKRNFPLILESPSPNQTSLYFCASSLLDSGREKLFFGSGTQLSVL.

CDR3 amino acids: CASSQVRVRDSNTEAFF. The CDR3 DNA is TGCGCCAGCAGCCAAGTGAGGGTTAGGGATTCGAACACTGAAGCTTTCTTT. V gene TRBV4-1 combines with J gene TRBJ1-1, with no clear D. CDR3 length: 17 residues. Germline CDR1 MGHRA, CDR2 YSYEKL. V shed 1 base and J shed 1 base, with 16 bases lying between them.

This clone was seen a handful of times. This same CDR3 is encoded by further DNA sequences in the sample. DNA of the CDR3: TGCGCCAGCAGCTTGGGGACTGCGAACACCGGGGAGCTGTTTTTT. It specifies CASSLGTANTGELFF. The chain is built from TRBV5-1 and TRBJ2-2, with a tentative D call TRBD2 (5 bases). Trimming left V 0 bases short and J 0 bases short, with 6 bases between. There are 15 residues in the CDR3. Germline CDR1 reads SGHRS; CDR2 reads YFSETQ.

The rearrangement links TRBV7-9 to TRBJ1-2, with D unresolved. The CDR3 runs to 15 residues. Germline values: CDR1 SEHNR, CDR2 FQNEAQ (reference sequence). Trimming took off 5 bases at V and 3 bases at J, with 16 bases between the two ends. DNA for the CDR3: TGTGCCAGCAGCCCGATGCGGGCAGAATACTATGGCTACACCTTC. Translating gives CASSPMRAEYYGYTF.

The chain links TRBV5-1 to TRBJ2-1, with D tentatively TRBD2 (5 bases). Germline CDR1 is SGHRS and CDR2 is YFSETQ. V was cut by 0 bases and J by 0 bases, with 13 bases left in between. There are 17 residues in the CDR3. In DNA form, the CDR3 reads TGCGCCAGCAGCTTGGGGACCCTAGGGAGCTCCTACAATGAGCAGTTCTTC. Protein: CASSLGTLGSSYNEQFF.

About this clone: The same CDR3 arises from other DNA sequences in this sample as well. The CDR3 DNA follows: TGTGCCAGCTCACCTACACTGAACACTGAAGCTTTCTTT. It yields the protein CASSPTLNTEAFF. The rearrangement joins TRBV18 to TRBJ1-1; D remains unclear. CDR1 and CDR2 (germline): KGHSH, LQKENI. Trimming left V 3 bases short and J 0 bases short, with 5 bases between. The CDR3 runs 13 residues.

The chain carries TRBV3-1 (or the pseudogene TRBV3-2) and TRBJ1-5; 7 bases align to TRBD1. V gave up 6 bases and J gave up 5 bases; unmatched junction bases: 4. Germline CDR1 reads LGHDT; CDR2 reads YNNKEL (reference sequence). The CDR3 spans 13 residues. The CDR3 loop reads CASSRQGHQPQHF. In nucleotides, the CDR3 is TGTGCCAGCAGTCGACAGGGACATCAGCCCCAGCATTTT.

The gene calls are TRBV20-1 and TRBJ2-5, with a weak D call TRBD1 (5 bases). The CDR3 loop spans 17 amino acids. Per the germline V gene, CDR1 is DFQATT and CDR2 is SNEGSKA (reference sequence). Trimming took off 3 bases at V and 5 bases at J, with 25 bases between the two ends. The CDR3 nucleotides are TGCAGTGCTAGTGACGATCTTGCAGGGAAGGGTATGGAGACCCAGTACTTC. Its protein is CSASDDLAGKGMETQYF.

The CDR3 here is CASSQDLLTSATRNEQFF. The CDR3 DNA reads TGCGCCAGCAGCCAAGATCTCCTGACTAGCGCTACACGCAATGAGCAGTTCTTC. The chain has TRBV4-1 and TRBJ2-1; TRBD2 matches 8 bases. Germline CDR1 is MGHRA and CDR2 is YSYEKL. This CDR3 is 18 amino acids long. Trimming removed 0 bases from V and 6 bases from J; junction bases left unmatched: 13.

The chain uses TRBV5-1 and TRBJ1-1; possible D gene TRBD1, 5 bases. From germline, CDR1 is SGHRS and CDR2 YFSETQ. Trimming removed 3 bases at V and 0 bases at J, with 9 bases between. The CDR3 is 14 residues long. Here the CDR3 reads CASSSGGVNTEAFF. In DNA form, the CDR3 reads TGCGCCAGCAGCTCGGGGGGAGTGAACACTGAAGCTTTCTTT.

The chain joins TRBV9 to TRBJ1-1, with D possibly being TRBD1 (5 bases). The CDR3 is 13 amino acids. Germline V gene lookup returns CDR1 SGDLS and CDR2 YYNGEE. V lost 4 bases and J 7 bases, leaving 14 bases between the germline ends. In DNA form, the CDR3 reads TGTGCCAGCAGCCCAGGGCAGGGTAATGAAGCTTTCTTT. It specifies CASSPGQGNEAFF.

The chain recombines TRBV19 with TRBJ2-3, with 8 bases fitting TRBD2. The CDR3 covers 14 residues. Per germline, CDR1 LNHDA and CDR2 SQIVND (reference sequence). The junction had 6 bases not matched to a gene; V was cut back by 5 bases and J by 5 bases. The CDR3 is CASSGVGGGDTQYF. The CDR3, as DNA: TGTGCCAGTAGTGGTGTCGGGGGGGGAGATACGCAGTATTTT.

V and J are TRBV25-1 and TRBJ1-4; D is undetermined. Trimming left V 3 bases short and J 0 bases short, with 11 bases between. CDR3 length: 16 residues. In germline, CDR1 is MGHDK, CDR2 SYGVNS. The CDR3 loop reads CASSDPRVATNEKLFF. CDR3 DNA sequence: TGTGCCAGCAGTGACCCCCGGGTAGCAACTAATGAAAAACTGTTTTTT. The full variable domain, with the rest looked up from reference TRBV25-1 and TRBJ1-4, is EADIYQTPRYLVIGTGKKITLECSQTMGHDKMYWYQQDPGMELHLIHYSYGVNSTEKGDLSSESTVSRIRTEHFPLTLESARPSHTSQYLCASSDPRVATNEKLFFGSGTQLSVL.

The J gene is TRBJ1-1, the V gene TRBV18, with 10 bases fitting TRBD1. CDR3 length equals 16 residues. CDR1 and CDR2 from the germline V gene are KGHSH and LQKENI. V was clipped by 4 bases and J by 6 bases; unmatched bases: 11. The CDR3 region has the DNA TGTGCCAGCTCACGGGACAGGGGTTTAGGTTTCTCTGAAGCTTTCTTT. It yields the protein CASSRDRGLGFSEAFF.

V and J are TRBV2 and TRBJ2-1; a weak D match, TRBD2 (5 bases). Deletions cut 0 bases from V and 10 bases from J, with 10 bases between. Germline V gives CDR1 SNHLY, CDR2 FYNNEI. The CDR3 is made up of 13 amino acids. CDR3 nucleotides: TGTGCCAGCAGTGAAGCGCGGGCCAGAGAGCAGTTCTTC. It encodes CASSEARAREQFF.

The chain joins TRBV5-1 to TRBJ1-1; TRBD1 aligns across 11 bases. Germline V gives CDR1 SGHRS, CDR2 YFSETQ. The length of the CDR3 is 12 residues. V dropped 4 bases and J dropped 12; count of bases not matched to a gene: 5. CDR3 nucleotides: TGCGCCAGCAGCGGCGGGACAGGGGGTTCTTTCTTT. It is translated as CASSGGTGGSFF. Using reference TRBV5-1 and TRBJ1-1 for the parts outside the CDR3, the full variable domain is KAGVTQTPRYLIKTRGQQVTLSCSPISGHRSVSWYQQTPGQGLQFLFEYFSETQRNKGNFPGRFSGRQFSNSRSEMNVSTLELGDSALYLCASSGGTGGSFFGQGTRLTVV.

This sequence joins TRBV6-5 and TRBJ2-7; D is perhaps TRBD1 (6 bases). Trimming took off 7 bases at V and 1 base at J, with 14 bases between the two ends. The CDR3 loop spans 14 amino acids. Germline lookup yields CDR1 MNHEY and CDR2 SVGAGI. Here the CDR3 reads CASNMGAGSYEQYF. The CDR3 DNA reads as TGTGCCAGCAATATGGGGGCAGGTTCCTACGAGCAGTACTTC.

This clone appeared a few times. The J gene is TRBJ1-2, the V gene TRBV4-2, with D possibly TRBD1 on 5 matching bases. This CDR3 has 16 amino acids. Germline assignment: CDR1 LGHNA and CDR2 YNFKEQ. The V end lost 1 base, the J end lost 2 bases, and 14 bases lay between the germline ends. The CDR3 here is CASSQGWQGANYGYTF. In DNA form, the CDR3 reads TGTGCCAGCAGCCAAGGGTGGCAGGGTGCGAACTATGGCTACACCTTC.

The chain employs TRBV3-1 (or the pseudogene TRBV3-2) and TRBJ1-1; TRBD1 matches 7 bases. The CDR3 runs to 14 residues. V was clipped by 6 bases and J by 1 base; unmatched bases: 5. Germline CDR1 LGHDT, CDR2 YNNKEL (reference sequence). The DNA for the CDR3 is TGTGCCAGCAGGGGGTGGGACAGGAACACTGAAGCTTTCTTT. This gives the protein CASRGWDRNTEAFF.

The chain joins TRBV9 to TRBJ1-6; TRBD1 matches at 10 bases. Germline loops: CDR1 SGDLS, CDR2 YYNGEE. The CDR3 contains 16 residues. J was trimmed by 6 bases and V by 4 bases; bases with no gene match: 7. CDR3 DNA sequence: TGTGCCAGCAGCTTCGACAGGGGGCAAAGTAATTCACCCCTCCACTTT. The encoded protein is CASSFDRGQSNSPLHF.

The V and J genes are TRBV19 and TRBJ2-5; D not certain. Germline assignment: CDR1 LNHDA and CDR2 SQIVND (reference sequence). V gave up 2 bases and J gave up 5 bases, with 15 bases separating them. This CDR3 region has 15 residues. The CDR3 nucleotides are TGTGCCAGTAGTATATATGGGCTCTCGGTGGAGACCCAGTACTTC. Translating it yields CASSIYGLSVETQYF.

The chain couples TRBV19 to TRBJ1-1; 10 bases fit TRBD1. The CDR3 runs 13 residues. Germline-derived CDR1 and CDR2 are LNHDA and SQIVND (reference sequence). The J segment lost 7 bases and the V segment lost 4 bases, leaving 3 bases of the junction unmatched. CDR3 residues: CASSKGQGNEAFF. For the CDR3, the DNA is TGTGCCAGTAGTAAGGGACAGGGGAATGAAGCTTTCTTT.

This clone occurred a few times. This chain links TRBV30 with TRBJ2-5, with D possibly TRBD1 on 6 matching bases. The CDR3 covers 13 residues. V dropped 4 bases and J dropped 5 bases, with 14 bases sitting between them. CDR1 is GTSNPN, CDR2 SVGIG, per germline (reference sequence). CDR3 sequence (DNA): TGTGCCTGGAACACAGGGTGGGGGGAGACCCAGTACTTC. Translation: CAWNTGWGETQYF. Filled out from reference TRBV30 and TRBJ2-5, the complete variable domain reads SQTIHQWPATLVQPVGSPLSLECTVEGTSNPNLYWYRQAAGRGLQLLFYSVGIGQISSEVPQNLSASRPQDRQFILSSKKLLLSDSGFYLCAWNTGWGETQYFGPGTRLLVL.

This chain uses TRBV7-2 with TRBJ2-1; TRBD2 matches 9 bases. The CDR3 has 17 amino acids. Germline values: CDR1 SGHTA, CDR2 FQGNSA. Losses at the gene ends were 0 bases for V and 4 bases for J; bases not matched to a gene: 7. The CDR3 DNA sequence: TGTGCCAGCAGCTTAGCTCAGCGGACTAGCGCTTACAATGAGCAGTTCTTC. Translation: CASSLAQRTSAYNEQFF.

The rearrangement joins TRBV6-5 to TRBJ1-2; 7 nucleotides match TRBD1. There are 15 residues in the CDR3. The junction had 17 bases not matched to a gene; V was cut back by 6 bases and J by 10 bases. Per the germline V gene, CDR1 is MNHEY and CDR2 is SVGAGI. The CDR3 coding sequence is TGTGCCAGCAGGACAGGGCCCGACGCCTTCCAGCTCTACACCTTC. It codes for CASRTGPDAFQLYTF.

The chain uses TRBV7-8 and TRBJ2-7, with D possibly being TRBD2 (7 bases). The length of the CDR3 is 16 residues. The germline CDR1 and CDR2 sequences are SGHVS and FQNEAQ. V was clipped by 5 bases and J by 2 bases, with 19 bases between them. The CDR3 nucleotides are TGTGCCAGCAGCGCTAGGGTGGCGGGGGCACCCTACGAGCAGTACTTC. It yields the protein CASSARVAGAPYEQYF.

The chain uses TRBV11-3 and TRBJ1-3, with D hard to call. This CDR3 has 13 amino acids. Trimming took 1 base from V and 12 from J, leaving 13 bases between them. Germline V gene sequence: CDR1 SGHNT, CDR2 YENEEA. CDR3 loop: CASSLGSSYDIYF. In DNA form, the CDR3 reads TGTGCCAGCAGCTTAGGCTCGAGTTACGACATATATTTT.

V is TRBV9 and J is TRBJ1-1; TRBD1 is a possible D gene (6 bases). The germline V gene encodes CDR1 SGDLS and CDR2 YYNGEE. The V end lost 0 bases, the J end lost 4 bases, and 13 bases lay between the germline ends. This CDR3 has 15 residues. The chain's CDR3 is CASSVDGGMATEAFF. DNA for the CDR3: TGTGCCAGCAGCGTAGATGGGGGCATGGCCACTGAAGCTTTCTTT.